This TCR beta chain appears in the sequencing data of a study of blood T cell repertoires in COVID-19. Study in general: Collection of acute and convalescent COVID-19 samples took place in the United States, Italy and Spain.

The CDR3 is 16 residues long. CDR1 is LNHNV and CDR2 is YYDKDF in the germline V gene (reference sequence). Deletions cut 0 bases from V and 1 base from J, with 10 bases between. Assay: immunoSEQ multiplex PCR; the TCRdb copy retains only in-frame clones and omits some. The sample holds 490,000 or so clones, 88% seen once. Participants had their cohort set by participant-reported clinical history. Each recovered donor of Cohort 3 presented with two negative PCRs, clearance, or symptom resolution. This receptor was taken from a woman between 40 and 50 years old who had recovered from COVID-19. The sequenced sample consisted of PBMCs or T cells enriched from blood (not recorded which). The chain is built from TRBV15 and TRBJ1-3; the D is unclear. The DNA of the CDR3 is TGTGCCACCAGCAGAGATTACACCAGGTCTGGAAACACCATATATTTT. Protein: CATSRDYTRSGNTIYF.